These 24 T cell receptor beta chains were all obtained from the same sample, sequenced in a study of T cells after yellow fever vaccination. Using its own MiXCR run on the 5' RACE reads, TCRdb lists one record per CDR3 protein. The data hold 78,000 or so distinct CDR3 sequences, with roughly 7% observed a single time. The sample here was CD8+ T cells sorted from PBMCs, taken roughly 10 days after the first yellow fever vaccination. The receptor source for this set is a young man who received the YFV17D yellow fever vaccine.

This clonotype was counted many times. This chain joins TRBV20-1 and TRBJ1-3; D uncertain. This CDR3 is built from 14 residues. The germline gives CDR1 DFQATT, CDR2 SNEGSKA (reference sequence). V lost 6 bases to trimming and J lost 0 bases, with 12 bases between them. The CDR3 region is CSALDGRSGNTIYF. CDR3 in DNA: TGCAGTGCCTTAGACGGACGCTCTGGAAACACCATATATTTT.

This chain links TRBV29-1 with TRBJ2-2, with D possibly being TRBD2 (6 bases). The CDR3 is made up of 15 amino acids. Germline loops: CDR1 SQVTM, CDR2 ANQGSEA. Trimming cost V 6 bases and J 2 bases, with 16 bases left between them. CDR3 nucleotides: TGCAGCGTCATGGGGGGTCTGGTTAACACCGGGGAGCTGTTTTTT. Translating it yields CSVMGGLVNTGELFF.

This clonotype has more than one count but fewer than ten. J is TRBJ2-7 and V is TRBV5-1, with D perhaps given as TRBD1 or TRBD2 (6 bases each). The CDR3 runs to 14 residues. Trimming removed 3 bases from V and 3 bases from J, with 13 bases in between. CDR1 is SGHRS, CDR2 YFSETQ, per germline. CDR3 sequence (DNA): TGCGCCAGCAGCTGGGGGGCCAAAAACTACGAGCAGTACGTC. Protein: CASSWGAKNYEQYV.

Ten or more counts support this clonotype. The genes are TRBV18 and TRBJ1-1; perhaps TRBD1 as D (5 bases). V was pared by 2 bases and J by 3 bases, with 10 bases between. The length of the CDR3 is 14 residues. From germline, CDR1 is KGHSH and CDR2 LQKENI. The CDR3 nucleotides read TGTGCCAGCTCACCAAAAGGGGCGTACACTGAAGCTTTCTTT. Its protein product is CASSPKGAYTEAFF.

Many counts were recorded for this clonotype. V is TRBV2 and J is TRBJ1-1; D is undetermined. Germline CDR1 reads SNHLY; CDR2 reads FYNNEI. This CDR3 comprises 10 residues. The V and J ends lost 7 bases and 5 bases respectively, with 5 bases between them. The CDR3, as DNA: TGTGCCAGCATGCGGACTGAAGCTTTCTTT. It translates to CASMRTEAFF.

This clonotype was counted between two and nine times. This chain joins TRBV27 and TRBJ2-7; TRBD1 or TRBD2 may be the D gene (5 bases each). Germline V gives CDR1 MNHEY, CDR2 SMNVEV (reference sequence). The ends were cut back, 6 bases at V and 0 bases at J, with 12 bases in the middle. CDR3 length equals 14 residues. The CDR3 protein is CASRKGPDSYEQYF. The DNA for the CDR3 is TGTGCCAGCAGGAAGGGACCGGACTCCTACGAGCAGTACTTC.

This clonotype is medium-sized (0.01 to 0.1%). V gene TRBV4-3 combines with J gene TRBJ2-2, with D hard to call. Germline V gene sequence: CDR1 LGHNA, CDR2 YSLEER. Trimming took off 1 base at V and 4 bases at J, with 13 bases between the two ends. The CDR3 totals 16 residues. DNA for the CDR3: TGCGCCAGCAGCCAAGGCGAAACGGCAACCACCGGGGAGCTGTTTTTT. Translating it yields CASSQGETATTGELFF.

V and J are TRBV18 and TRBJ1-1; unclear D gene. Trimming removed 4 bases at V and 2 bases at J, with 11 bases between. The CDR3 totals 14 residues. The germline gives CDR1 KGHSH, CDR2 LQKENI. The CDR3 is CASSQTDLNTEAFF. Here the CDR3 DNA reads TGTGCCAGCTCACAGACCGATCTCAACACTGAAGCTTTCTTT.

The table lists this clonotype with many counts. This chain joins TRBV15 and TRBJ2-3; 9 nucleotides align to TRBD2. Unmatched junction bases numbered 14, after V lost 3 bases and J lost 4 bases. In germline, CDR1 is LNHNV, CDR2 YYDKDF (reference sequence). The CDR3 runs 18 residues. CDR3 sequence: CATSREARGGRDADTQYF. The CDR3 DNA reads TGTGCCACCAGCAGGGAAGCGCGGGGGGGCAGGGATGCAGATACGCAGTATTTT.

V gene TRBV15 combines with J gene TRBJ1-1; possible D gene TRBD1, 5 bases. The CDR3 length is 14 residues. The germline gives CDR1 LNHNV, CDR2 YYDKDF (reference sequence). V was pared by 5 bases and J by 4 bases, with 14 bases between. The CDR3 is CATSPARGVTEAFF. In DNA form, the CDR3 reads TGTGCCACCAGCCCAGCTCGGGGGGTCACTGAAGCTTTCTTT.

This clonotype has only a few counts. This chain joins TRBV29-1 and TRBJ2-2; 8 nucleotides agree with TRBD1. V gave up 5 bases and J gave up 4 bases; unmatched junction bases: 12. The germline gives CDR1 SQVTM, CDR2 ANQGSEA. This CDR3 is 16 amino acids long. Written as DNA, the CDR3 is TGCAGCGTTCTCCCGAGGACAGGGTCGGGCACCGGGGAGCTGTTTTTT. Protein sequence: CSVLPRTGSGTGELFF.

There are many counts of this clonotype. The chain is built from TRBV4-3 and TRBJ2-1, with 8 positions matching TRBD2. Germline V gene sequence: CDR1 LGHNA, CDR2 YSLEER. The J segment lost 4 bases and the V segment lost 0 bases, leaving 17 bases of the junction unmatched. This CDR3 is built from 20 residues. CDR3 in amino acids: CASSQEWGEGGRGAYNEQFF. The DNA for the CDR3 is TGCGCCAGCAGCCAAGAATGGGGCGAGGGGGGGCGGGGGGCGTACAATGAGCAGTTCTTC.

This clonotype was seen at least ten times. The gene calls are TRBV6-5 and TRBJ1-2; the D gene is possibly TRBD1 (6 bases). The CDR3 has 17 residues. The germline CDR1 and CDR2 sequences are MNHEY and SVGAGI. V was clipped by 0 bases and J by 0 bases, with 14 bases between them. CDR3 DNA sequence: TGTGCCAGCAGTTACTCGACCCCGACAGGTCCTAACTATGGCTACACCTTC. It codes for CASSYSTPTGPNYGYTF.

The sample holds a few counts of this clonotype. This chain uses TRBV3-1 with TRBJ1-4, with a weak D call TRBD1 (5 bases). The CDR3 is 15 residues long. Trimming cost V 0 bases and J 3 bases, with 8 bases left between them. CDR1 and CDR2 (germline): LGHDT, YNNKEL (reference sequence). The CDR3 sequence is CASSQEGGPNEKLFF. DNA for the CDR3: TGTGCCAGCAGCCAAGAGGGGGGACCTAATGAAAAACTGTTTTTT.

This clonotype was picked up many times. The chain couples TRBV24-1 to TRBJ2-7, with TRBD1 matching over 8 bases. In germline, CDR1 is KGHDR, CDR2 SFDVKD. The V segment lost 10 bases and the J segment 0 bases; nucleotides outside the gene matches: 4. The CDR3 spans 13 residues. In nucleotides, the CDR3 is TGTGCCACGGAGACAGGGGCCTCCTACGAGCAGTACGTC. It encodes CATETGASYEQYV.

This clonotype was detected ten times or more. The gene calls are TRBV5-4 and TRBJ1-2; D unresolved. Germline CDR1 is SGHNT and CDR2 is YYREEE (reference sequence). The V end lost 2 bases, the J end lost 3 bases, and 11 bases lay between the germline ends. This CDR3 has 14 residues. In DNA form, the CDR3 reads TGTGCCAGCAGCTTCCCCCAGGCAGACTATGGCTACACCTTC. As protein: CASSFPQADYGYTF.

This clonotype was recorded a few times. The CDR3, as DNA: TGTGCCAGCAGCTTCGGGACAGGAGAGACCCAGTACTTC. This translates into CASSFGTGETQYF. The V gene is TRBV7-9, the J gene TRBJ2-5; 8 bases map to TRBD1. Trimming took 3 bases from V and 4 from J; bases not matched to a gene: 1. The CDR3 contains 13 residues. Germline V gene data show CDR1 as SEHNR and CDR2 as FQNEAQ (reference sequence).

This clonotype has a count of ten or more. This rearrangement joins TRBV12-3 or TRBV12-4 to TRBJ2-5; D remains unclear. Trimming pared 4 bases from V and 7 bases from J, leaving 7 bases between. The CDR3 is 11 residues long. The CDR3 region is CASSSGGTQYF. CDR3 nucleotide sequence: TGTGCCAGCAGTTCGGGTGGGACCCAGTACTTC.

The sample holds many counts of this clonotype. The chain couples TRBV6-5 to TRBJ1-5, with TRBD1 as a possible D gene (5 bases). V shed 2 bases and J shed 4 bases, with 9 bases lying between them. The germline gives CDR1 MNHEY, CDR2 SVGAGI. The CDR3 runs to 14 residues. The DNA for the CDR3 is TGTGCCAGCAGTTACGGGGGGGTAAATCAGCCCCAGCATTTT. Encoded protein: CASSYGGVNQPQHF.

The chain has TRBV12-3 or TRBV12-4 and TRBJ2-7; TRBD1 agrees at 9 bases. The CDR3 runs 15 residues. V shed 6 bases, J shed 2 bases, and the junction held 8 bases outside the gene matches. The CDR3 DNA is TGTGCCAGCAGAACATCCGGGACAGGGACCTACGAGCAGTACTTC. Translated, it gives CASRTSGTGTYEQYF.

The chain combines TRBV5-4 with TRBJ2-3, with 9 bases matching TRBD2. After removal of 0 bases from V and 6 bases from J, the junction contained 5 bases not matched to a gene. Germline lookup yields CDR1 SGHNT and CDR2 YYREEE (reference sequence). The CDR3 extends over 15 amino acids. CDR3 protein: CASSLVPSGADTQYF. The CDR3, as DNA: TGTGCCAGCAGCTTGGTCCCTAGCGGGGCGGATACGCAGTATTTT.

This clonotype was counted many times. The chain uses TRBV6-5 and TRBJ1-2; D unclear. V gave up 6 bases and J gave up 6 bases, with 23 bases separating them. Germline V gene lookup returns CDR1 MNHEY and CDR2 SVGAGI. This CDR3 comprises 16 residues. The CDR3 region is CASSPDGRGWGDGYTF. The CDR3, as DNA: TGTGCCAGCAGCCCCGACGGCCGGGGTTGGGGTGATGGCTACACCTTC.

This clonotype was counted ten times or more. The CDR3 loop is CASSMTDLYGYTF. The CDR3 coding sequence is TGCGCCAGCAGTATGACAGACCTCTATGGCTACACCTTC. J is TRBJ1-2 and V is TRBV5-1; D perhaps matches TRBD1 (5 bases). V was pared by 5 bases and J by 4 bases, with 12 bases between. Germline CDR1 and CDR2: SGHRS and YFSETQ. This CDR3 has 13 amino acids.

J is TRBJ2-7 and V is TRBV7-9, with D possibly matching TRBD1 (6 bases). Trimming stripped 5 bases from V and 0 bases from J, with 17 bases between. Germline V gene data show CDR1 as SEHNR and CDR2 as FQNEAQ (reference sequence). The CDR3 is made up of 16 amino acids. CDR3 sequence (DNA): TGTGCCAGCAGCCTATTCTCCGGGACATTCTCCTACGAGCAGTACGTC. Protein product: CASSLFSGTFSYEQYV.